The 28 T cell receptor beta chains below were found in one sample sequenced in a study of cytomegalovirus exposure and HLA in healthy donors. The PCR had 60 Vbeta and 13 Jbeta primers. Some clones are missing from TCRdb's copy, which holds only in-frame ones; the method was immunoSEQ multiplex PCR. Counted here are around 210,000 clones, around 77% occurring once; the ten biggest clones make up less than 3.5%. The source material was PBMCs. These receptors were taken from a woman in her thirties in good health and CMV-seronegative.

The rearrangement uses TRBV6-1 and TRBJ2-7, with TRBD2 matching 8 bases. The CDR3 spans 14 residues. V lost 9 bases and J lost 6; bases outside the gene matches: 13. Germline V gene lookup returns CDR1 MNHNS and CDR2 SASEGT. The CDR3 DNA reads TGTGCCAGGAGAACCGGGACTAGAGTCTGCGAGCAGTACTTC. Its translation is CARRTGTRVCEQYF.

This sequence joins TRBV5-1 and TRBJ2-7; 8 positions agree with TRBD1. This CDR3 region has 15 residues. Germline CDR1 SGHRS, CDR2 YFSETQ. Losses at the gene ends were 2 bases for V and 3 bases for J; bases not matched to a gene: 7. The CDR3 DNA sequence: TGCGCCAGCAGCTTTGCAGGGGGCACTCTCTACGAGCAGTACTTC. Translating it yields CASSFAGGTLYEQYF.

The gene calls are TRBV6-1 and TRBJ1-1; the D is unclear. Per germline, CDR1 MNHNS and CDR2 SASEGT. The CDR3 runs to 15 residues. V was shortened by 6 bases and J by 0 bases, with 14 bases between the two germline ends. CDR3 DNA: TGTGCCAGCAGCTCACATACTGAGGTGAACACTGAAGCTTTCTTT. Translating it yields CASSSHTEVNTEAFF.

J is TRBJ1-2 and V is TRBV4-1; unclear D gene. Deletions cut 0 bases from V and 3 bases from J, with 14 bases between. The germline gives CDR1 MGHRA, CDR2 YSYEKL. CDR3 length: 16 amino acids. As DNA, the CDR3 is TGCGCCAGCAGCCAAGAAAGGCGAGGGCTCCACTATGGCTACACCTTC. Translated, it gives CASSQERRGLHYGYTF.

The chain combines TRBV5-1 with TRBJ2-7; 13 bases match TRBD2. V lost 4 bases and J lost 0; bases outside the gene matches: 4. The germline gives CDR1 SGHRS, CDR2 YFSETQ. The CDR3 runs to 16 residues. The CDR3 DNA reads TGCGCCAGCAGCCAAGGACTAGCGGGGGCCTCCTACGAGCAGTACTTC. It is translated as CASSQGLAGASYEQYF.

The rearrangement uses TRBV16 and TRBJ1-1; no clear D gene. Germline CDR1 KGHSY, CDR2 FQNENV. The CDR3 sequence is 14 residues long. V was shortened by 0 bases and J by 7 bases, with 12 bases between the two germline ends. The CDR3 DNA sequence: TGTGCCAGCAGCCAATCGAGAGCCGTGCTTGAAGCTTTCTTT. It codes for CASSQSRAVLEAFF.

This clone was recorded once. Here the CDR3 DNA reads TGTGCCTGGAGTGTTCCAAAGGGGGTAAAGACCTACGAGCAGTACTTC. This codes for CAWSVPKGVKTYEQYF. The chain recombines TRBV30 with TRBJ2-7; D is perhaps TRBD1 (6 bases). Germline CDR1 is GTSNPN and CDR2 is SVGIG (reference sequence). This CDR3 is built from 16 residues. The V and J ends lost 0 bases and 2 bases respectively, with 17 bases between them.

The chain employs TRBV12-5 and TRBJ2-1; D gene unclear. This CDR3 spans 14 amino acids. V was trimmed by 6 bases and J by 0 bases, leaving 9 bases between them. Germline loops: CDR1 LGHNT, CDR2 FRNRAP. CDR3 bases: TGTGCTAGTGGACCGAACAGCTCCTACAATGAGCAGTTCTTC. Translated, it gives CASGPNSSYNEQFF.

The chain carries TRBV5-4 and TRBJ1-1; 7 bases agree with TRBD1. The J segment lost 4 bases and the V segment lost 4 bases, leaving 7 bases of the junction unmatched. Germline-derived CDR1 and CDR2 are SGHNT and YYREEE (reference sequence). The CDR3 spans 14 residues. This chain's CDR3 is CASSPGGLGTEAFF. Here the CDR3 DNA reads TGTGCCAGCAGCCCAGGGGGTCTAGGCACTGAAGCTTTCTTT.

This clone appeared a few times. The chain recombines TRBV6-5 with TRBJ1-1; 8 bases are a match to TRBD1. CDR1 is MNHEY and CDR2 is SVGAGI in the germline V gene. The CDR3 extends over 13 amino acids. J lost 0 bases, V lost 10 bases, and 4 bases had no gene match. In nucleotides, the CDR3 is TGTGCCACCAAACAGGGGGTGAACACTGAAGCTTTCTTT. Translation gives CATKQGVNTEAFF.

CDR3: CASSRILGDQPQHF. The CDR3, as DNA: TGTGCCAGTAGTAGAATACTAGGAGATCAGCCCCAGCATTTT. V usage is TRBV19 and J usage is TRBJ1-5; D not resolved. CDR1 LNHDA and CDR2 SQIVND come from the germline V gene (reference sequence). V was cut by 4 bases and J by 5 bases, with 12 bases left in between. This CDR3 comprises 14 residues. Looking up the rest from reference TRBV19 and TRBJ1-5 gives the full variable domain: DGGITQSPKYLFRKEGQNVTLSCEQNLNHDAMYWYRQDPGQGLRLIYYSQIVNDFQKGDIAEGYSVSREKKESFPLTVTSAQKNPTAFYLCASSRILGDQPQHFGDGTRLSIL.

This sequence joins TRBV18 and TRBJ1-5; a possible D gene is TRBD1 (5 bases). The V end was cut by 4 bases, the J end by 3 bases, with 16 bases between. This CDR3 is 16 amino acids long. Germline lookup yields CDR1 KGHSH and CDR2 LQKENI. The DNA of the CDR3 is TGTGCCAGCTCACTGGTGAGGACACAAAACAATCAGCCCCAGCATTTT. It translates to CASSLVRTQNNQPQHF. Variable domain in full (rest from reference TRBV18 and TRBJ1-5): NAGVMQNPRHLVRRRGQEARLRCSPMKGHSHVYWYRQLPEEGLKFMVYLQKENIIDESGMPKERFSAEFPKEGPSILRIQQVVRGDSAAYFCASSLVRTQNNQPQHFGDGTRLSIL.

This chain uses TRBV5-1 with TRBJ1-1, with D perhaps matching TRBD1 (6 bases). This CDR3 has 15 amino acids. The germline V and J ends were trimmed by 4 bases and 8 bases, with 21 bases remaining between them. CDR1 and CDR2 from the germline V gene are SGHRS and YFSETQ. CDR3 sequence: CASSLTGTMVEEAFF. For the CDR3, the DNA is TGCGCCAGCAGCCTAACCGGGACAATGGTGGAAGAAGCTTTCTTT.

The chain employs TRBV19 and TRBJ1-2, with 12 nucleotides matching TRBD1. The CDR3 is made up of 13 amino acids. Trimming cost V 8 bases and J 7 bases; bases outside gene matches: 5. Germline V gene lookup returns CDR1 LNHDA and CDR2 SQIVND (reference sequence). The CDR3 loop is CASFPGQGAGYTF. CDR3 bases: TGTGCCAGTTTCCCGGGACAGGGGGCTGGCTACACCTTC. Variable domain in full (rest from reference TRBV19 and TRBJ1-2): DGGITQSPKYLFRKEGQNVTLSCEQNLNHDAMYWYRQDPGQGLRLIYYSQIVNDFQKGDIAEGYSVSREKKESFPLTVTSAQKNPTAFYLCASFPGQGAGYTFGSGTRLTVV.

This chain uses TRBV23-1 with TRBJ2-1; TRBD2 matches at 9 bases. TRBV23-1 is an ORF; its function is uncertain. CDR3 length: 15 residues. With 0 bases clipped from V and 12 bases from J, the junction kept 9 bases outside the gene matches. The CDR3 nucleotides read TGCGCCAGCAGTCAATCGGTGGTAGCGGGAGTGACGCAGTTCTTC. Its translation is CASSQSVVAGVTQFF.

Notes on this clone: This same CDR3 is encoded by further DNA sequences in the sample. This rearrangement joins TRBV19 to TRBJ2-6, with unresolved D. Germline V CDR1 and CDR2: LNHDA, SQIVND (reference sequence). V was clipped by 4 bases and J by 3 bases, with 4 bases between them. The CDR3 runs 13 residues. CDR3 sequence reads: CASSSSGANVLTF. CDR3 DNA sequence: TGTGCCAGTAGTAGCAGTGGGGCCAACGTCCTGACTTTC.

The V and J genes are TRBV6-5 and TRBJ1-2; D not resolved. Germline V lookup: CDR1 MNHEY, CDR2 SVGAGI. CDR3 length: 15 residues. The ends were cut back, 0 bases at V and 6 bases at J, with 14 bases in the middle. The CDR3: CASSYSGEGSNGYTF. The CDR3 nucleotides are TGTGCCAGCAGTTACTCTGGGGAGGGTTCCAATGGCTACACCTTC.

The gene calls are TRBV7-9 and TRBJ1-1, with D hard to call. V was trimmed by 4 bases and J by 4 bases, leaving 10 bases between them. The germline gives CDR1 SEHNR, CDR2 FQNEAQ (reference sequence). The CDR3 is 13 residues long. DNA for the CDR3: TGTGCCAGCAGCTACCGGAGCGGCACTGAAGCTTTCTTT. Its translation: CASSYRSGTEAFF.

The chain employs TRBV5-1 and TRBJ2-5; possibly TRBD2 for D (5 bases). The V end lost 3 bases, the J end lost 0 bases, and 15 bases lay between the germline ends. The CDR3 consists of 16 residues. In germline, CDR1 is SGHRS, CDR2 YFSETQ. CDR3 DNA sequence: TGCGCCAGCAGCTCCTCTGGACTGCTGTACCAAGAGACCCAGTACTTC. Its protein product is CASSSSGLLYQETQYF.

This rearrangement joins TRBV10-3 to TRBJ1-5, with a weak D call TRBD1 (5 bases). Per germline, CDR1 ENHRY and CDR2 SYGVKD. This CDR3 has 16 residues. V was trimmed by 0 bases and J by 6 bases, leaving 15 bases between them. In DNA form, the CDR3 reads TGTGCCATCAGTGAGTCGAGGAGGGGCGCGGGTCAGCCCCAGCATTTT. Translation: CAISESRRGAGQPQHF.

The J gene is TRBJ1-2, the V gene TRBV10-3, with D uncertain. The V gene's germline CDR1 is ENHRY and CDR2 SYGVKD. The CDR3 loop spans 18 amino acids. Trimming pared 3 bases from V and 0 bases from J, leaving 20 bases between. CDR3 region: CAISEKSGTQATNYGYTF. The DNA of the CDR3 is TGTGCCATCAGTGAAAAATCCGGTACCCAGGCGACTAACTATGGCTACACCTTC.

This clone was seen only a few times. The rearrangement links TRBV6-5 to TRBJ2-7; 8 bases map to TRBD2. Germline assignment: CDR1 MNHEY and CDR2 SVGAGI. This CDR3 is built from 15 residues. V was clipped by 4 bases and J by 0 bases; unmatched bases: 5. The CDR3 nucleotides are TGTGCCAGCAGTTTGGAGCGGGGGCTCTCCTACGAGCAGTACTTC. Protein sequence: CASSLERGLSYEQYF.

The rearrangement uses TRBV28 and TRBJ2-7; 10 nucleotides align to TRBD1. After removal of 7 bases from V and 5 bases from J, the junction contained 8 bases not matched to a gene. Germline CDR1 MDHEN, CDR2 SYDVKM. The CDR3 length is 14 residues. The CDR3 protein is CASKPGQGSHEQYF. The CDR3 nucleotides are TGTGCCAGCAAACCGGGACAGGGGTCCCACGAGCAGTACTTC.

V usage is TRBV19 and J usage is TRBJ1-2; tentative D call: TRBD1 (5 bases). The ends were cut back, 7 bases at V and 1 base at J, with 19 bases in the middle. CDR1 is LNHDA, CDR2 SQIVND, per germline (reference sequence). CDR3 length: 16 amino acids. CDR3 nucleotides: TGTGCCAGTACCGAAACCCCGGCAGGGATTAACTATGGCTACACCTTC. It specifies CASTETPAGINYGYTF. Together with reference TRBV19 and TRBJ1-2, the CDR3 gives the full variable domain: DGGITQSPKYLFRKEGQNVTLSCEQNLNHDAMYWYRQDPGQGLRLIYYSQIVNDFQKGDIAEGYSVSREKKESFPLTVTSAQKNPTAFYLCASTETPAGINYGYTFGSGTRLTVV.

V and J are TRBV28 and TRBJ2-1, with D tentatively TRBD2 (6 bases). V was clipped by 3 bases and J by 10 bases, with 16 bases between them. The CDR3 extends over 14 amino acids. Per the germline V gene, CDR1 is MDHEN and CDR2 is SYDVKM. CDR3 bases: TGTGCCAGCAGTTTTTCCTCGACTAGGGGAGAGCAGTTCTTC. It translates to CASSFSSTRGEQFF.

The chain couples TRBV5-1 to TRBJ1-4; 10 bases are shared with TRBD1. The CDR3 runs to 14 residues. V lost 5 bases and J lost 6; bases outside the gene matches: 4. Germline assignment: CDR1 SGHRS and CDR2 YFSETQ. CDR3 sequence (DNA): TGCGCCAGCAGTACGGGACAGGGGTATGAAAAACTGTTTTTT. Its protein is CASSTGQGYEKLFF. Supplemented by reference TRBV5-1 and TRBJ1-4, the full variable domain reads KAGVTQTPRYLIKTRGQQVTLSCSPISGHRSVSWYQQTPGQGLQFLFEYFSETQRNKGNFPGRFSGRQFSNSRSEMNVSTLELGDSALYLCASSTGQGYEKLFFGSGTQLSVL.

In this sample, this clone turned up a few times. V is TRBV19 and J is TRBJ1-3, with D perhaps TRBD1 (5 bases). Trimming stripped 7 bases from V and 0 bases from J, with 13 bases between. CDR1 and CDR2 from the germline V gene are LNHDA and SQIVND (reference sequence). The CDR3 is 15 amino acids. CDR3 sequence: CASKPGPTSGNTIYF. The CDR3 coding sequence is TGTGCCAGTAAGCCAGGGCCCACCTCTGGAAACACCATATATTTT.

The gene calls are TRBV6-1 and TRBJ2-7; 8 bases fit TRBD1. This CDR3 spans 15 amino acids. The V gene's germline CDR1 is MNHNS and CDR2 SASEGT. Trimming cost V 6 bases and J 2 bases; bases outside gene matches: 9. CDR3 bases: TGTGCCAGCAGGTTCGGCAGGGGGCTACCCTACGAGCAGTACTTC. Translated, it gives CASRFGRGLPYEQYF.